These T cell receptor beta chains were read from a single sample in a study of blood T cell repertoires in COVID-19. The method was immunoSEQ multiplex PCR; TCRdb's version includes in-frame clones alone and lacks a portion of them. The data hold 230,000 or so clones, with approximately 84% observed a single time. Source material: peripheral blood. Receptors originate from a man aged 40-49 years with active or convalescent COVID-19. Each CDR3 is given with its conserved first and last residue. D genes are given only for firm matches.

V gene	D gene	CDR3 length	J gene	CDR3 protein
TRBV19	.	16	TRBJ1-5	CASSITYGYSNQPQHF
TRBV4-1	.	15	TRBJ1-2	CASSQVAGLGYGYTF
TRBV5-1	.	15	TRBJ1-5	CASSLGGGPNQPQHF
TRBV5-1	.	13	TRBJ1-1	CASSTQSNTEAFF
TRBV15	TRBD2	15	TRBJ2-7	CATSRVSGGMYEQYF
TRBV5-4	.	15	TRBJ1-4	CASSSLAATNEKLFF
TRBV20-1	.	11	TRBJ1-1	CSASRQEEAFF
TRBV3-1/TRBV3-2	.	15	TRBJ2-1	CASSQDQAAYNEQFF
TRBV28	TRBD1	13	TRBJ1-5	CASTGGAGQPQHF
TRBV5-4	TRBD2	18	TRBJ2-5	CASSILAGGPFPEETQYF
TRBV6-5	.	15	TRBJ1-4	CASSRLTGLGEKLFF
TRBV2	TRBD1	11	TRBJ2-7	CASGDRGQQYF
TRBV6-5	.	12	TRBJ1-4	CASLEFGEKLFF
TRBV6-1	TRBD1	17	TRBJ2-2	CASSEASTGVGTGELFF
TRBV7-3	.	13	TRBJ1-5	CASSLGPRQPQHF
TRBV9	.	13	TRBJ1-5	CASSVDPAAPQHF
TRBV29-1	TRBD1	13	TRBJ2-7	CSVERDRGSEQYF
TRBV27	TRBD2	14	TRBJ2-3	CASGTSGGTDTQYF
TRBV6-5	.	14	TRBJ1-1	CASTKSSMNTEAFF
TRBV9	TRBD1	16	TRBJ1-1	CASSDVRTGKDTEAFF
TRBV28	TRBD1	15	TRBJ1-5	CASRIQGVRNQPQHF
TRBV28	TRBD1	15	TRBJ1-2	CASRAGQASNYGYTF
TRBV7-8	.	12	TRBJ2-7	CASNLLGYEQYF
TRBV7-6	.	16	TRBJ2-2	CASSLRGGGYTGELFF
TRBV9	TRBD1	19	TRBJ1-3	CASSTPRGQSNRSGNTIYF
TRBV7-9	.	13	TRBJ1-1	CASSSGLGAEAFF
TRBV10-3	TRBD1	15	TRBJ2-2	CAIRPGQGGTGELFF
TRBV2	.	12	TRBJ2-7	CASSLLAYEQYF
TRBV24-1	.	15	TRBJ1-5	CATSDLSGGNQPQHF
TRBV9	TRBD2	14	TRBJ2-1	CASSASGRNNEQFF
TRBV12-3/TRBV12-4	.	13	TRBJ1-2	CASTPGRNYGYTF
TRBV4-2	.	13	TRBJ1-5	CASSQVDEQPQHF
TRBV28	TRBD2	18	TRBJ2-1	CASTLTGTSVYSYNEQFF
TRBV2	TRBD1	13	TRBJ1-2	CASSRQGNYGYTF
TRBV15	.	13	TRBJ1-2	CATSRAYREGYTF
TRBV5-6	TRBD2	15	TRBJ2-7	CASSLGLAGFGEQYF
TRBV10-1	TRBD2	15	TRBJ2-7	CASSQGLGQSYEQYF
TRBV6-6	.	15	TRBJ1-2	CASSYKGFRETGYTF
TRBV28	.	14	TRBJ1-6	CASSLGGVDSPLHF
TRBV11-2	.	19	TRBJ2-2	CASSFPPSYVAGFGGELFF
TRBV5-8	TRBD1	15	TRBJ1-4	CASSPRSRDSEKLFF
TRBV3-1/TRBV3-2	.	12	TRBJ2-5	CASSLFEQTQYF
TRBV3-1/TRBV3-2	TRBD1	21	TRBJ2-6	CASSQGVWTGEANSGANVLTF
TRBV24-1	TRBD1	15	TRBJ2-2	CATSEPNRGTGELFF
TRBV5-4	TRBD1	16	TRBJ1-1	CASTRTGLTPRAEAFF
TRBV28	TRBD1	15	TRBJ2-1	CASSAGTGARNEQFF
TRBV5-6	.	14	TRBJ2-7	CASSLGAPGFEQYF
TRBV7-2	.	15	TRBJ1-1	CASSYQGGVNTEAFF
TRBV6-1	.	14	TRBJ2-2	CASSEQANTGELFF
TRBV2	.	15	TRBJ1-5	CASSAQGRSNQPQHF
TRBV27	.	15	TRBJ2-6	CASSRTDSGANVLTF
TRBV7-9	TRBD2	16	TRBJ2-3	CASSRTSGGLTDTQYF
TRBV15	.	17	TRBJ1-2	CATSRDSGVRTDYGYTF
TRBV4-1	.	13	TRBJ1-5	CASSHRWNQPQHF